These T cell receptor beta chains were read from a single sample in a study of T cell repertoires in cytomegalovirus infection. MiXCR, applied by TCRdb to the reads, yields one record per CDR3 protein. The sample lists about 700,000 distinct CDR3 sequences, around 35% occurring once. These receptors' antigens are unknown. The sample consisted of cultured PBMCs, taken from culture after CMV antigen stimulation. The receptors here all came from a human donor in good health (CMV status not recorded). Some clones in this sample may be carry-over from other donors' samples. Both conserved end residues are part of each CDR3. A D gene is named only where the DNA matches it firmly. The listing skips clone size in some rows; elsewhere it reads once, few, many or a size class.

v_gene,j_gene,abundance,d_gene,CDR3nt,CDR3aa
TRBV6-5,TRBJ2-1,NA,TRBD2,TGTGCCAGCAGTTACTCGCCTCTCTCGCCGGCTAGCGGGGCCTTCTTC,CASSYSPLSPASGAFF
TRBV6-2/TRBV6-3,TRBJ2-1,NA,NA,TGTGCCAGCAGCCCGATAACACGAATGATGGTGCGGAATGAGCAGTTCTTC,CASSPITRMMVRNEQFF
TRBV20-1,TRBJ2-1,NA,NA,TGCAGTGCTAGCACGTCTGGCGGCAATGAGCAGTTCTTC,CSASTSGGNEQFF
TRBV28,TRBJ1-4,NA,NA,TGTGCCAGCAGCCAGACTACTAAGGAAAAACTGTTTTTT,CASSQTTKEKLFF
TRBV7-2,TRBJ2-3,few,TRBD2,TGTGCCAGCAGCTTAGGCCGGGGGGGGGGCTCAGATACGCAGTATTTT,CASSLGRGGGSDTQYF
TRBV23-1,TRBJ2-1,NA,NA,TGCGCCAGCAGTCCAACTAGCCGAGGGCAGTCCTACAATGAGCAGTTCTTC,CASSPTSRGQSYNEQFF
TRBV7-9,TRBJ2-5,few,NA,TGTGCCAGCAGCTTAGCCCATCGGGAGACCCAGTACTTC,CASSLAHRETQYF
TRBV7-9,TRBJ2-3,NA,NA,TGTGCCAGCAGCCCTTCAGCGGTCACAGATACGCAGTATTTT,CASSPSAVTDTQYF
TRBV7-8,TRBJ1-1,few,NA,TGTGCCAGCAGCTTAGCGCAAACGGGGGTAGCTGAAGCTTTCTTT,CASSLAQTGVAEAFF
TRBV4-3,TRBJ2-7,few,NA,TGCGCCAGCAGCCAAGGGAGCGGAGCCCCCTACGAGCAGTACTTC,CASSQGSGAPYEQYF
TRBV5-1,TRBJ2-7,NA,NA,TGCGCCAGCAGCTTGATTGGGGGGCTACCGCTACGGGAGCAGTACTTC,CASSLIGGLPLREQYF
TRBV14,TRBJ2-4,NA,TRBD1,TGTGCCAGCAGCCAAGCCTGGGTGTCGACAGGGAACCGAAGGGCCAAAAACATTCAGTACTTC,CASSQAWVSTGNRRAKNIQYF
TRBV5-1,TRBJ1-4,NA,NA,TGCGCCAGCAGCTTGGGGAACCCTAATGAAAAACTGTTTTTT,CASSLGNPNEKLFF
TRBV5-8,TRBJ1-1,NA,NA,TGTGCCAGCAGCCCCGGGTCCTGGAGGGAAGCTTTCTTT,CASSPGSWREAFF
TRBV6-6,TRBJ1-5,few,NA,TGTGCCAGCAACCAAGTAGAGGCGGGGCAGCCCCAGCATTTT,CASNQVEAGQPQHF
TRBV3-1,TRBJ1-1,NA,TRBD1,TGTGCCAGCAGCCCCGGGTGGACAGGTAACACTGAAGCTTTCTTT,CASSPGWTGNTEAFF
TRBV15,TRBJ2-2,NA,NA,TGTGCCACCAGCAGAGATGGGACTTACGGGGAGCTGTTTTTT,CATSRDGTYGELFF
TRBV10-3,TRBJ2-5,NA,TRBD2,TGTGCCATCAGCAGGACTAGCGGGAGGGAGACCCAGTACTTC,CAISRTSGRETQYF
TRBV12-3/TRBV12-4,TRBJ1-3,NA,NA,TGTGCCTGCCAGGGGCACTCTGGAAACACCATATATTTT,CACQGHSGNTIYF
TRBV2,TRBJ2-5,NA,NA,TGTGCCAGCAGTGAGGACAGACACATTCAAGAGACCCAGTACTTC,CASSEDRHIQETQYF
TRBV7-2,TRBJ1-6,many,NA,TGTGCCAGCAGCCCCTCGGTTGTCTCCCTCCACTTT,CASSPSVVSLHF
TRBV15,TRBJ2-5,NA,NA,TGTGCCACCAGCAGAGATCGGGTGGGGGCCGAAGAGACCCAGTACTTC,CATSRDRVGAEETQYF
TRBV27,TRBJ2-7,NA,TRBD2,TGTGCCAGCAGTTTATCAAAACTAGCGCCGTTCTACGAGCAGTACTTC,CASSLSKLAPFYEQYF
TRBV6-1,TRBJ2-1,few,TRBD2,TGTGCCAGCAGTGATTGGACTAGCGGGAACAATGAGCAGTTCTTC,CASSDWTSGNNEQFF
TRBV7-9,TRBJ2-1,NA,TRBD2,TGTGCCAGCAGCCCGAGGGTAATAGCGGGCTACCCCCCGTTCTTC,CASSPRVIAGYPPFF
TRBV7-2,TRBJ2-1,NA,NA,TGTGCCAGCAGCCAACAGACAGCCCCCTACAATGAGCAGTTCTTC,CASSQQTAPYNEQFF
TRBV19,TRBJ1-2,NA,NA,TGTGCCAGTAGTGGTAGGGCAGGGTATTATGGCTACACCTTC,CASSGRAGYYGYTF
TRBV19,TRBJ2-1,NA,NA,TGTGCCAGTAGTATCAGCAGGACTACCCTCAATGAGCAGTTCTTC,CASSISRTTLNEQFF
TRBV20-1,TRBJ1-2,few,NA,TGCAGTGCTAGAGAGCAGGGGCGTGATGGCTACACCTTC,CSAREQGRDGYTF
TRBV4-3,TRBJ2-5,few,TRBD2,TGCGCCAGCAGCCAGGAGCTAGCGGGAGGGAGTGGGACCCAGTACTTC,CASSQELAGGSGTQYF
TRBV11-2,TRBJ2-5,NA,TRBD2,TGTGCCAGCAGCCCTTGGCCTCGACGGGCGGGAGCGCCCCAAGAGACCCAGTACTTC,CASSPWPRRAGAPQETQYF
TRBV7-6,TRBJ2-1,NA,NA,TGTGCCAGCAGCTTAGGGACAGTCGCCGATGAGCAGTTCTTC,CASSLGTVADEQFF
TRBV6-2/TRBV6-3,TRBJ2-5,NA,NA,TGTGCCAGCAGTCTCCTCAGGGGCGAACAAGAGACCCAGTACTTC,CASSLLRGEQETQYF
TRBV7-2,TRBJ1-2,many,NA,TGTGCCAGCAGCTTGTCCGGGGGCGTGGGCTACACCTTC,CASSLSGGVGYTF
TRBV19,TRBJ1-2,NA,NA,TGTGCCAGTAGTATTCGGGAGAACTATGGCTACACCTTC,CASSIRENYGYTF
TRBV5-1,TRBJ2-1,once,NA,TGCGCCAGCAGCTTGGTCGGGCGGGCAGGGGCTTCCTACAATGAGCAGTTCTTC,CASSLVGRAGASYNEQFF
TRBV20-1,TRBJ2-2,NA,NA,TGCAGTGCTCACGCAGGCGCCGGGGAGCTGTTTTTT,CSAHAGAGELFF
TRBV7-9,TRBJ1-1,few,TRBD1,TGTGCCAGCAGCTTAGTACAGGGGGCTTTCACTGAAGCTTTCTTT,CASSLVQGAFTEAFF
TRBV5-4,TRBJ2-3,NA,NA,TGTGCCAGCTCTTCTTGGTCCGGGGTGGTCACAGATACGCAGTATTTT,CASSSWSGVVTDTQYF
TRBV27,TRBJ2-2,few,NA,TGTGCCACCTGTACATCGATCGGGGAGCTGTTTTTT,CATCTSIGELFF
TRBV12-3/TRBV12-4,TRBJ1-5,many,TRBD1,TGTGCCAGCAGTTGGGACAGGGGCCAGCCCCAGCATTTT,CASSWDRGQPQHF
TRBV19,TRBJ2-1,NA,NA,TGTGCCAGTAAAAAAGGGGCTAATGAGCAGTTCTTC,CASKKGANEQFF
TRBV12-3/TRBV12-4,TRBJ1-2,NA,NA,TGTGCCAGCACCCTCACCCCTCTGGGAGATGGCTACACCTTC,CASTLTPLGDGYTF
TRBV16,TRBJ2-7,NA,TRBD1,TGTGCCAGCAGCCCCACAGGGGAGCAAGGGTTTTACGAGCAGTACTTC,CASSPTGEQGFYEQYF
TRBV5-8,TRBJ1-1,NA,NA,TGTGCCAACGCATGGGGGGGGGGGAACACTGAAGCTTTCTTT,CANAWGGGNTEAFF
TRBV11-2,TRBJ2-7,few,NA,TGTGCCAGCAGCTTAGTGGCGGTCGGATGGTACGAGCAGTACTTC,CASSLVAVGWYEQYF
TRBV7-4,TRBJ2-2,few,NA,TGTGCCAGCAGCCCGCTCACAGGGAACACCGGGGAGCTGTTTTTT,CASSPLTGNTGELFF
TRBV27,TRBJ1-2,few,NA,TGTGCCACGCGGACACCTTATGGCTACACCTTC,CATRTPYGYTF
TRBV4-3,TRBJ2-3,few,NA,TGCGCCAGCAGCCAAGATCCCCACACAGATACGCAGTATTTT,CASSQDPHTDTQYF
TRBV7-2,TRBJ2-5,few,TRBD2,TGTGCCAGCAGCTTAGGCCCTAGCGGGCTCGGGGAGACCCAGTACTTC,CASSLGPSGLGETQYF
TRBV7-9,TRBJ2-6,NA,TRBD1,TGTGCCAGCAGTTCACCGGGACAGCCTACCTCCGGGGCCAACGTCCTGACTTTC,CASSSPGQPTSGANVLTF